The clone carrying this T cell receptor beta chain appeared a single time. The source of the sample is a study of blood T cell repertoires in COVID-19. Study details: Specimens from acute and convalescent COVID-19 originated in the United States, Italy and Spain. T cells, B-cell-depleted T cells, or PBMCs provided the cDNA or gDNA that served as material.

The CDR3 runs 15 residues. V dropped 5 bases and J dropped 2; count of bases not matched to a gene: 5. Germline values: CDR1 SGHAT, CDR2 FQNNGV. In the original processing: For nucleated cells, counts were estimated from reference gene primer amplification. Clones were sequenced by immunoSEQ multiplex PCR, and TCRdb holds only the in-frame ones, with some missing. V and J calls and clone size are copied from that table; D and trimming were computed from the DNA. The data contain about 190,000 clones, 90% of them singletons. The sample consisted of peripheral blood. This sequence joins TRBV11-2 and TRBJ2-3, with 9 bases matching TRBD1. This receptor was obtained from a man aged 50 or older with acute or convalescent COVID-19. The CDR3 nucleotides read TGTGCCAGCAGCCGCGCACAGGGGGCCACAGATACGCAGTATTTT. Protein product: CASSRAQGATDTQYF. Drawing the rest from reference TRBV11-2 and TRBJ2-3, the complete variable domain is EAGVAQSPRYKIIEKRQSVAFWCNPISGHATLYWYQQILGQGPKLLIQFQNNGVVDDSQLPKDRFSAERLKGVDSTLKIQPAKLEDSAVYLCASSRAQGATDTQYFGPGTRLTVL.